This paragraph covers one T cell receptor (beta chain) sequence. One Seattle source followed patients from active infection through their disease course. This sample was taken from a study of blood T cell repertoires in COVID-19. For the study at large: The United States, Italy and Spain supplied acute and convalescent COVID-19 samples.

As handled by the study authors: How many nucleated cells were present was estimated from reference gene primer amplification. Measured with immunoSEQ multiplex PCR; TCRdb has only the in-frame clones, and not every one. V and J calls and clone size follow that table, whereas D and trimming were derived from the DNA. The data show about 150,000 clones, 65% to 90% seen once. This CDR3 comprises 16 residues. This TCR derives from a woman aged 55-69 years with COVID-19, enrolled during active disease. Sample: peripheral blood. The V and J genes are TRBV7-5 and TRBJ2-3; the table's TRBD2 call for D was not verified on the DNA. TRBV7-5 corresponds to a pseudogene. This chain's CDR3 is CARSLEAPRGTDTQYF. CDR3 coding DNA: TGTGCCAGAAGCTTAGAAGCTCCCCGCGGGACAGATACGCAGTATTTT.